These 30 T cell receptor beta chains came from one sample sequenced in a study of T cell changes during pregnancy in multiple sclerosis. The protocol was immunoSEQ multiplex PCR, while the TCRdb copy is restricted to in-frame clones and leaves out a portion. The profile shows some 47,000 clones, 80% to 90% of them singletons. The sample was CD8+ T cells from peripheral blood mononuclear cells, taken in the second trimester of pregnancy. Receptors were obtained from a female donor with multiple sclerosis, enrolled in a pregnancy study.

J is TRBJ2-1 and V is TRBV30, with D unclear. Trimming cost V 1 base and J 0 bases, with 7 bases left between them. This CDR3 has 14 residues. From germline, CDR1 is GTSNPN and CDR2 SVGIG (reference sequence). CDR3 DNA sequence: TGTGCCTGGAGTGGGCTTGGCTCCTACAATGAGCAGTTCTTC. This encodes CAWSGLGSYNEQFF.

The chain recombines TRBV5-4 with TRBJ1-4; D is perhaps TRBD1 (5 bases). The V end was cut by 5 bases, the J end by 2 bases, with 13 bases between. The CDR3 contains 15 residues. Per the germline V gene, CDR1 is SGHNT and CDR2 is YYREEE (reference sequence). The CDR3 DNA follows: TGTGCCAGCAGTTATATGGGGCAGACTAATGAAAAACTGTTTTTT. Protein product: CASSYMGQTNEKLFF.

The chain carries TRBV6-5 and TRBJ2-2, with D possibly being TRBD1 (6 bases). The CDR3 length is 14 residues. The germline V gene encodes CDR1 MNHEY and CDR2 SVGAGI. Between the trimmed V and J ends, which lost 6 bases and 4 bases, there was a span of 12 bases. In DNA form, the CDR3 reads TGTGCCAGCAGCAACAGGGATGTCACCGGGGAGCTGTTTTTT. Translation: CASSNRDVTGELFF.

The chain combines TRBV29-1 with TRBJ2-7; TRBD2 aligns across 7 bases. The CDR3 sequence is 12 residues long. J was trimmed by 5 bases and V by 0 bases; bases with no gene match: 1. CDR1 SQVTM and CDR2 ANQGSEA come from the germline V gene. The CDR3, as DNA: TGCAGCGTTGAAGAGGGAGGGGACGAGCAGTACTTC. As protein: CSVEEGGDEQYF.

This CDR3 reads CASSYIESYEQYF. CDR3 DNA: TGTGCCAGCAGCTATATAGAGTCCTACGAGCAGTACTTC. The chain has TRBV11-1 and TRBJ2-7; unclear D gene. Trimming removed 4 bases at V and 1 base at J, with 8 bases between. The CDR3 is made up of 13 amino acids. The germline V gene encodes CDR1 SGHAT and CDR2 FQDESV (reference sequence).

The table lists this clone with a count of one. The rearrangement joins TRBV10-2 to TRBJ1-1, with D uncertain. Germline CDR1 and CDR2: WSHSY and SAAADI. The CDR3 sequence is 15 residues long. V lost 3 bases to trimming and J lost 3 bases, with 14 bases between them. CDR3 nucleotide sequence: TGCGCCAGCAGTGATAGGCGGGTTCTTGACACTGAAGCTTTCTTT. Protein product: CASSDRRVLDTEAFF.

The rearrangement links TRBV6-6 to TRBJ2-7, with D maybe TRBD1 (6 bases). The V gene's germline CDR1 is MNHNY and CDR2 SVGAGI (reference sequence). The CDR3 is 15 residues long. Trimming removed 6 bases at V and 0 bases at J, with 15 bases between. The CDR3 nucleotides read TGTGCCAGCAGCCCTCAATGGGACACCTCCTACGAGCAGTACTTC. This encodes CASSPQWDTSYEQYF.

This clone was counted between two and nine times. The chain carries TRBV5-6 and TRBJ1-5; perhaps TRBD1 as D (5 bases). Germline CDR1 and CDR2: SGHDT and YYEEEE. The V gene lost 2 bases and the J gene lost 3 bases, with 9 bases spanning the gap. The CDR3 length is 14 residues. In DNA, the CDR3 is TGTGCCAGCAGCTTATGGGGCTACAATCAGCCCCAGCATTTT. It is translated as CASSLWGYNQPQHF.

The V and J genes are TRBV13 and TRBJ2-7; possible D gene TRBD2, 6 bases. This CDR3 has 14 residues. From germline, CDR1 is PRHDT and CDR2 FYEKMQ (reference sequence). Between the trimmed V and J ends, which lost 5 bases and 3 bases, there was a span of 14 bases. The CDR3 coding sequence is TGTGCCAGCAGCCCTTGGGGGGAAGACTACGAGCAGTACTTC. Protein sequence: CASSPWGEDYEQYF.

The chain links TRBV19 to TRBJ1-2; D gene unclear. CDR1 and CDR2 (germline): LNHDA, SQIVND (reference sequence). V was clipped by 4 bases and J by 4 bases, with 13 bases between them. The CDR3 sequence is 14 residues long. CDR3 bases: TGTGCCAGTAGTACTCCTCCCGGGTCCTATGGCTACACCTTC. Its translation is CASSTPPGSYGYTF. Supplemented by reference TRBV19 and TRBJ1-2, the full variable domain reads DGGITQSPKYLFRKEGQNVTLSCEQNLNHDAMYWYRQDPGQGLRLIYYSQIVNDFQKGDIAEGYSVSREKKESFPLTVTSAQKNPTAFYLCASSTPPGSYGYTFGSGTRLTVV.

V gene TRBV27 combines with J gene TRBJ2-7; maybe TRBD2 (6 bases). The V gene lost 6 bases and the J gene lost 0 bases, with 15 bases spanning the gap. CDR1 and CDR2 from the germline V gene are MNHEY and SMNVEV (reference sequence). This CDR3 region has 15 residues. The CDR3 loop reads CASSGGAGLSYEQYF. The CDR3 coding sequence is TGTGCCAGCAGCGGAGGGGCAGGACTCTCCTACGAGCAGTACTTC.

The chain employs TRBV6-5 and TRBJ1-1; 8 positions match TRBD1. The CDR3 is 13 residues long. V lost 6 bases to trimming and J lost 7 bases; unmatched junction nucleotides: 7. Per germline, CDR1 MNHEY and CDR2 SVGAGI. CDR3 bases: TGTGCCAGCAGCCATTCAGGGGGCGTTGAAGCTTTCTTT. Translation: CASSHSGGVEAFF.

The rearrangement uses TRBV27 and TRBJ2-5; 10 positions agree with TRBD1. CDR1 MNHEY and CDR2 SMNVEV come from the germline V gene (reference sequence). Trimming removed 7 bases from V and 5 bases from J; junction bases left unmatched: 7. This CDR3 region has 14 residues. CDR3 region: CASKVTGGWETQYF. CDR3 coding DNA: TGTGCCAGCAAGGTGACAGGGGGCTGGGAGACCCAGTACTTC.

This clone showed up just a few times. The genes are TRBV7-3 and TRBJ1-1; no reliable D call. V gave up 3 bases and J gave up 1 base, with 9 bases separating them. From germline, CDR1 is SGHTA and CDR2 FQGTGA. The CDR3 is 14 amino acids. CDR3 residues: CASSFGLPNTEAFF. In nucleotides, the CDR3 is TGTGCCAGCAGCTTTGGGCTCCCGAACACTGAAGCTTTCTTT.

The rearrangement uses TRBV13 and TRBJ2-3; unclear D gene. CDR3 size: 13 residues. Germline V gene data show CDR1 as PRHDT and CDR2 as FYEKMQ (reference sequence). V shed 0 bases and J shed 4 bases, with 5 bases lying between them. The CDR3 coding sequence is TGTGCCAGCAGCTTAGGGTCCGCAGATACGCAGTATTTT. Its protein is CASSLGSADTQYF.

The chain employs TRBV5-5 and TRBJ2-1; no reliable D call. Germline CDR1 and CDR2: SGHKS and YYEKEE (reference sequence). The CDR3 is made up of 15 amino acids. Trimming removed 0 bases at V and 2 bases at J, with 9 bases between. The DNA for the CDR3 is TGTGCCAGCAGCTTGGGTTTGTCTACCTACAATGAGCAGTTCTTC. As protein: CASSLGLSTYNEQFF. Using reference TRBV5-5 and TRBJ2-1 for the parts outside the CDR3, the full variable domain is DAGVTQSPTHLIKTRGQQVTLRCSPISGHKSVSWYQQVLGQGPQFIFQYYEKEERGRGNFPDRFSARQFPNYSSELNVNALLLGDSALYLCASSLGLSTYNEQFFGPGTRLTVL.

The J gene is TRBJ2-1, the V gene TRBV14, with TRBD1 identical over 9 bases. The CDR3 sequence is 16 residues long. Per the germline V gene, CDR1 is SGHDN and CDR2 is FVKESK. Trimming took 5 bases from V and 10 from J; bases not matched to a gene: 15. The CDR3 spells CASSYHTGTGLREQFF. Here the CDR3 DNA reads TGTGCCAGCAGCTACCACACCGGGACAGGGTTAAGGGAGCAGTTCTTC.

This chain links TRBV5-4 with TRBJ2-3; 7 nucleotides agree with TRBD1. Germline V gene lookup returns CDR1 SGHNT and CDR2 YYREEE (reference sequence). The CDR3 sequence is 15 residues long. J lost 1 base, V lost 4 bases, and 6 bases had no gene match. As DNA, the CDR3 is TGTGCCAGCAGCGGTCAGGGACAGCGCACAGATACGCAGTATTTT. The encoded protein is CASSGQGQRTDTQYF. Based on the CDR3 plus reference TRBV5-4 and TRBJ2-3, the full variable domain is ETGVTQSPTHLIKTRGQQVTLRCSSQSGHNTVSWYQQALGQGPQFIFQYYREEENGRGNFPPRFSGLQFPNYSSELNVNALELDDSALYLCASSGQGQRTDTQYFGPGTRLTVL.

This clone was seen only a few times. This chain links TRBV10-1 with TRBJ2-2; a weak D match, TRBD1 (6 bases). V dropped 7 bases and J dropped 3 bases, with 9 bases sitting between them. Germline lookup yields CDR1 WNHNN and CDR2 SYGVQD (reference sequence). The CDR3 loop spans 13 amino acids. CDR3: CASTSGDTGELFF. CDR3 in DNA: TGCGCCAGCACCTCAGGGGACACCGGGGAGCTGTTTTTT.

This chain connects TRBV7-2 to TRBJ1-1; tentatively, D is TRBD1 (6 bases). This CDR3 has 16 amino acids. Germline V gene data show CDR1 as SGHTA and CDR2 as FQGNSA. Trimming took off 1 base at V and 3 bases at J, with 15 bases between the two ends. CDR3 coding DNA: TGTGCCAGCAGCTTAGTCGGGGGGCCCATGGACACTGAAGCTTTCTTT. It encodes CASSLVGGPMDTEAFF.

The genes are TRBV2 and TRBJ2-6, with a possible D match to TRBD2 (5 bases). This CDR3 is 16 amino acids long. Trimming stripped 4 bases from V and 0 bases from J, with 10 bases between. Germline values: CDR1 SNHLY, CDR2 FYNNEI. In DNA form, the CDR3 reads TGTGCCAGCAGTGGCAACGGACTCTCTGGGGCCAACGTCCTGACTTTC. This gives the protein CASSGNGLSGANVLTF.

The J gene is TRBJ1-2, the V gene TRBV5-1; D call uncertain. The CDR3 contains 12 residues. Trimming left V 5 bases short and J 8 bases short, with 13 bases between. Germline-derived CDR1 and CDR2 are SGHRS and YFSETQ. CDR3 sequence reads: CASSLREEGYTF. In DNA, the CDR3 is TGCGCCAGCAGTCTTAGGGAGGAGGGCTACACCTTC.

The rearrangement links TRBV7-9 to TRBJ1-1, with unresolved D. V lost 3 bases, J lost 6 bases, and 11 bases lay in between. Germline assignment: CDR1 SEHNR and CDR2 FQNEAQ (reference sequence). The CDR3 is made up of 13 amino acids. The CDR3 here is CASSFWERPEAFF. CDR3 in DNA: TGTGCCAGCAGCTTCTGGGAGCGGCCTGAAGCTTTCTTT.

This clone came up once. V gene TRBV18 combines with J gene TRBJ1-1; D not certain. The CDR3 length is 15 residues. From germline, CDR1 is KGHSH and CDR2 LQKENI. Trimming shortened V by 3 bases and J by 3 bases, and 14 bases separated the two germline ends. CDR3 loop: CASSPTEGGDTEAFF. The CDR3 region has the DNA TGTGCCAGCTCACCGACCGAGGGCGGGGACACTGAAGCTTTCTTT.

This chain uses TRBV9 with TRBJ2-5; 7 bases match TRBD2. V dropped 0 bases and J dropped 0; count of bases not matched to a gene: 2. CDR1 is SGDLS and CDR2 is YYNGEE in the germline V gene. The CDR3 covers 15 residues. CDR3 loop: CASSVAGGYQETQYF. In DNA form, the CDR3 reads TGTGCCAGCAGCGTAGCCGGGGGGTACCAAGAGACCCAGTACTTC.

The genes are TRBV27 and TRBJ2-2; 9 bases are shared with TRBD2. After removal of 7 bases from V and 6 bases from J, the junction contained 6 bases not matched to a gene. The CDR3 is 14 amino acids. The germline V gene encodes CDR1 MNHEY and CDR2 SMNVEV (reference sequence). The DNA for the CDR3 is TGTGCCAGCACCGTAGCGGGAGAGGCCGGGGAGCTGTTTTTT. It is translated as CASTVAGEAGELFF.

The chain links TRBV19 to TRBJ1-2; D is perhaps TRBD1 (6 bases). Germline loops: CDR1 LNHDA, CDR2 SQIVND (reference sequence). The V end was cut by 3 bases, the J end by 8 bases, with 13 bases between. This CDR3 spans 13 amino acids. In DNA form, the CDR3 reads TGTGCCAGTAGTATTCCGGGACACCCCGGCTACACCTTC. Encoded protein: CASSIPGHPGYTF.

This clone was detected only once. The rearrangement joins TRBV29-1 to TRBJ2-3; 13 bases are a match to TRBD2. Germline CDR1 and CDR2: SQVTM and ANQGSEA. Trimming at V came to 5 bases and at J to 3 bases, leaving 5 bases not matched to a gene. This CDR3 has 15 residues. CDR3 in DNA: TGCAGCGTTCCGGGACTAGCGGGAAATACAGATACGCAGTATTTT. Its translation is CSVPGLAGNTDTQYF.

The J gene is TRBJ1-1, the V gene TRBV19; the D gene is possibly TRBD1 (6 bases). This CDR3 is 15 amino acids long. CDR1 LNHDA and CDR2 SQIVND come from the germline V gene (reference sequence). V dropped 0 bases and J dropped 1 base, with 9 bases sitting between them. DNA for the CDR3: TGTGCCAGTAGTATAGAGGGGGCCGGGAACACTGAAGCTTTCTTT. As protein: CASSIEGAGNTEAFF. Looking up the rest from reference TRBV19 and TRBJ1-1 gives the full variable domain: DGGITQSPKYLFRKEGQNVTLSCEQNLNHDAMYWYRQDPGQGLRLIYYSQIVNDFQKGDIAEGYSVSREKKESFPLTVTSAQKNPTAFYLCASSIEGAGNTEAFFGQGTRLTVV.

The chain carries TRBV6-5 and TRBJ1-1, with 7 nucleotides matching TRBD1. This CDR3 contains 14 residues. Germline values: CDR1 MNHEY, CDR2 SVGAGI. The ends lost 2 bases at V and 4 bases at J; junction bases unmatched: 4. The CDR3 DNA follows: TGTGCCAGCAGTTACGGGCAGGGGGGCACTGAAGCTTTCTTT. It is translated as CASSYGQGGTEAFF.